This T cell receptor beta chain was captured in a study of Graves' ophthalmopathy and Graves' hyperthyroidism. Study-wide findings and caveats: The majority of expanded thyroid clonotypes above 0.001 frequency also occurred in blood.

CDR3 length: 15 amino acids. Trimming stripped 0 bases from V and 3 bases from J, with 12 bases between. CDR1 and CDR2 (germline): SGDLS, YYNGEE. Note on this clonotype: Its matching antigen is unknown.

RNA transcripts provided the template for amplifying TCR beta CDR3 regions. An initial RT-PCR round employing HTBI primers preceded a second-round multiplex PCR. MiXCR, applied by TCRdb to the multiplex PCR reads, yields one record per CDR3 protein. The table shows hundreds of thousands of distinct CDR3 sequences, with around 50% occurring only once. Patients were left out if they had other autoimmune diseases, uncontrolled infections, pregnancy or lactation. From fresh peripheral blood, about 10 ml in volume, the PBMCs were obtained. The sample taken for sequencing was peripheral blood. The receptor was derived from an adult man with Graves' ophthalmopathy. This chain joins TRBV9 and TRBJ2-5; no firm D call. CDR3 DNA sequence: TGTGCCAGCAGCGTAGCTTTGGCCACTAAAGAGACCCAGTACTTC. Protein product: CASSVALATKETQYF.